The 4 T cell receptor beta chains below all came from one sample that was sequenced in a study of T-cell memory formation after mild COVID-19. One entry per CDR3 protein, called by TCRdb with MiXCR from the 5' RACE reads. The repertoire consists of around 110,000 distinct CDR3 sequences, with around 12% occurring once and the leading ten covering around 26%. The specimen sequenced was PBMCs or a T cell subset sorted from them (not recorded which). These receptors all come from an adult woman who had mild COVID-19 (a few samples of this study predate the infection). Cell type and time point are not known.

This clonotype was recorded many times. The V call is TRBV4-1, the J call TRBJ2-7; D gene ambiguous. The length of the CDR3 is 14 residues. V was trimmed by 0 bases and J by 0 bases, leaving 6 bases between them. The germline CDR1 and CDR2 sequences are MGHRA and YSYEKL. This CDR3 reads CASSQDNFSYEQYF. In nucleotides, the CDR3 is TGCGCCAGCAGCCAAGATAACTTCTCCTACGAGCAGTACTTC.

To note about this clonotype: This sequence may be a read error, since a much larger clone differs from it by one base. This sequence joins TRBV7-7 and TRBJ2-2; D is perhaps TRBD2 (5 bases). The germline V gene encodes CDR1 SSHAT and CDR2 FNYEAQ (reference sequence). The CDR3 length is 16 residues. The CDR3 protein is CASSPLLGIGPGELFF. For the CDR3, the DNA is TGTGCTAGCAGCCCCCTGCTCGGGATAGGGCCCGGGGAGCTGTTTTTT. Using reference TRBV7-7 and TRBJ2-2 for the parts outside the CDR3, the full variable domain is GAGVSQSPRYKVTKRGQDVTLRCDPISSHATLYWYQQALGQGPEFLTYFNYEAQPDKSGLPSDRFSAERPEGSISTLTIQRTEQRDSAMYRCASSPLLGIGPGELFFGEGSRLTVL.

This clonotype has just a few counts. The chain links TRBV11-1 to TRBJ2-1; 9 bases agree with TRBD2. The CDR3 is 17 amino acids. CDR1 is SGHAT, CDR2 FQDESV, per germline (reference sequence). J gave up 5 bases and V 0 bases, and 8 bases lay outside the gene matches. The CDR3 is CASSLAQAGGPNNEQFF. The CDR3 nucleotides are TGTGCCAGCAGCTTAGCGCAGGCGGGGGGGCCAAACAATGAGCAGTTCTTC.

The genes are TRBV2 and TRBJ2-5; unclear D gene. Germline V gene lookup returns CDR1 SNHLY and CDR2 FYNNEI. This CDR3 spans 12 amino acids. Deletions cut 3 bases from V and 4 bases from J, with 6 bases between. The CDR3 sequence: CASSDSVETQYF. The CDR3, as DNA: TGTGCCAGCAGTGATTCGGTAGAGACCCAGTACTTC.